This T cell receptor beta chain comes out of a study of cytomegalovirus exposure and HLA in healthy donors. Study-wide results and limits: Most TCR sequences were uncommon, yet certain public TCRs appeared in many donors. It was reported in a later analysis that an Asian-associated ancestry cluster showed fewer N-insertions than the 666-donor mean.

Germline loops: CDR1 SGHDN, CDR2 FVKESK. The CDR3 is 14 amino acids. Trimming removed 3 bases from V and 1 base from J, with 10 bases in between. A note on this clone: The antigen is unknown.

The PCR ran on 60 Vbeta and 13 Jbeta primers. Generated by immunoSEQ multiplex PCR, the TCRdb table keeps only in-frame clones and is missing some. The sample lists fewer than 150,000 clones, roughly 80% occurring once. The J gene is TRBJ2-7, the V gene TRBV14; TRBD1 is a possible D gene (6 bases). The source of this sequence is a female donor in good health and CMV-seronegative. The sample comprised PBMCs. The CDR3 protein is CASSQGHPSYEQYF. The CDR3 DNA is TGTGCCAGCAGCCAGGGACATCCTTCCTACGAGCAGTACTTC.